This T cell receptor beta chain was recovered during a study of neurological immune-mediated disorders. Study details: In a group of around 35 multiple sclerosis patients, roughly 31 had the relapsing-remitting type and 3 had the secondary progressive type.

Study-wide findings and caveats: Phylogenetic grouping assigned the repertoires of 18 of 34 multiple sclerosis patients to a single cluster of related CDR3 sequences. This cluster may be a repertoire-level signature.

The cDNA was generated through 5'RACE incorporating 10-nucleotide random UMIs. Using its own MiXCR run on the 5' RACE reads, TCRdb lists one record per CDR3 protein. The table lists under 80,000 distinct CDR3 sequences, roughly 5% of them singletons, with around 2.8% in the top ten. The CDR3 is 18 amino acids. Germline assignment: CDR1 SNHLY and CDR2 FYNNEI. The V and J ends lost 0 bases and 5 bases, in that order; junction bases with no gene match: 10. Many counts were recorded for this clonotype. Its antigen is as yet unknown. Sequencing was performed on PBMCs. The V and J genes are TRBV2 and TRBJ2-5; 12 bases match TRBD2. The origin of this receptor is a woman in her twenties or thirties with multiple sclerosis. The CDR3 nucleotides are TGTGCCAGCAGTGAAGCGCTTTGGACTAGCGGGGTGGATGAGACCCAGTACTTC. Its translation is CASSEALWTSGVDETQYF.